One sample yielded the 10 T cell receptor beta chains listed below, sequenced in a study of beta chain features in type 1 diabetes. Sequenced material consisted of expressed TCRB transcripts (all of the isolated RNA was reverse transcribed). This table comes from immunoSEQ multiplex PCR, and its TCRdb copy is limited to in-frame clones, with some not included. The sample shows about 150,000 clones, 8.1% of them seen only once. The sequenced sample was central memory CD4+ T cells from blood. Receptors originate from a man between 18 and 29 years old in good health.

The gene calls are TRBV27 and TRBJ1-6; 9 bases are a match to TRBD1. V was clipped by 2 bases and J by 8 bases; unmatched bases: 4. The CDR3 totals 15 residues. From germline, CDR1 is MNHEY and CDR2 SMNVEV (reference sequence). CDR3 sequence reads: CASSLRTGVHSPLHF. The CDR3 DNA is TGTGCCAGCAGTTTAAGGACAGGGGTTCATTCACCCCTCCACTTT.

This clone was seen more than once but under ten times. The V gene is TRBV5-6, the J gene TRBJ2-7; D possibly corresponds to TRBD2 (6 bases). Germline CDR1 reads SGHDT; CDR2 reads YYEEEE. The CDR3 extends over 15 amino acids. Between the trimmed V and J ends, which lost 4 bases and 3 bases, there was a span of 17 bases. CDR3: CASSPNGGKGYEQYF. The CDR3 DNA is TGTGCCAGCAGCCCAAACGGCGGGAAGGGCTACGAGCAGTACTTC.

The chain combines TRBV10-3 with TRBJ2-1; 8 nucleotides match TRBD1. Germline lookup yields CDR1 ENHRY and CDR2 SYGVKD. CDR3 size: 16 residues. J gave up 6 bases and V 10 bases, and 17 bases lay outside the gene matches. The CDR3 DNA is TGTGCCACCTCGGACAGGGTTGGTCCGATCACCAATGAGCAGTTCTTC. It encodes CATSDRVGPITNEQFF.

This clone came up many times. This chain connects TRBV5-1 to TRBJ2-7, with 7 positions matching TRBD1. Trimming removed 3 bases from V and 4 bases from J; junction bases left unmatched: 13. This CDR3 comprises 16 residues. Germline V gene data show CDR1 as SGHRS and CDR2 as YFSETQ. CDR3 sequence (DNA): TGCGCCAGCAGCTGGAAACAGGGGAAAGACGGGTACGAGCAGTACTTC. Its protein is CASSWKQGKDGYEQYF.

This clone was seen only a few times. The chain uses TRBV30 and TRBJ1-5, with D maybe TRBD1 (6 bases). This CDR3 has 13 amino acids. Germline values: CDR1 GTSNPN, CDR2 SVGIG (reference sequence). With 3 bases removed from V and 1 base from J, the gap between germline ends came to 7 bases. The chain's CDR3 is CAWRGTSNQPQHF. The CDR3 DNA reads TGTGCCTGGAGAGGGACAAGCAATCAGCCCCAGCATTTT.

This clone was seen a handful of times. The chain employs TRBV9 and TRBJ2-2; 8 bases agree with TRBD1. The junction had 3 bases not matched to a gene; V was cut back by 0 bases and J by 2 bases. CDR3 length equals 16 residues. Germline V gene data show CDR1 as SGDLS and CDR2 as YYNGEE. Here the CDR3 reads CASSVAQGANTGELFF. DNA of the CDR3: TGTGCCAGCAGCGTAGCTCAGGGGGCAAACACCGGGGAGCTGTTTTTT.

This clone turned up a few times. The chain has TRBV5-8 and TRBJ2-5, with D possibly matching TRBD1 (6 bases). This CDR3 region has 15 residues. V was pared by 0 bases and J by 1 base, with 10 bases between. Per germline, CDR1 SGHTS and CDR2 YDEGEE. The CDR3: CASSLGRGIQETQYF. The CDR3 DNA follows: TGTGCCAGCAGCTTGGGTAGGGGGATCCAAGAGACCCAGTACTTC.

This clone has just a few counts. The genes are TRBV4-1 and TRBJ1-2, with 7 bases that match TRBD1. The CDR3 covers 16 residues. The V gene end was trimmed by 2 bases and the J gene end by 4 bases; junction bases not matched to a gene: 10. Germline V gene sequence: CDR1 MGHRA, CDR2 YSYEKL. The CDR3 coding sequence is TGCGCCAGCAGCCAACCGGGACAGCGATATGGCTATGGCTACACCTTC. Its protein product is CASSQPGQRYGYGYTF.

The J gene is TRBJ2-1, the V gene TRBV6-5; 8 bases align to TRBD2. Per germline, CDR1 MNHEY and CDR2 SVGAGI. The CDR3 runs to 15 residues. V was pared by 0 bases and J by 10 bases, with 8 bases of the junction left unmatched. CDR3 DNA sequence: TGTGCCAGCAGTTACTCGGGTAGCGGGGACTCGGAGCAGTTCTTC. It codes for CASSYSGSGDSEQFF.

This clone was counted ten times or more. CDR3 DNA: TGTGCCTGGGACAGGGGGGGGACTGAGCAGTTCTTC. The encoded protein is CAWDRGGTEQFF. The gene calls are TRBV30 and TRBJ2-1; 9 bases line up with TRBD1. This CDR3 has 12 amino acids. Germline lookup yields CDR1 GTSNPN and CDR2 SVGIG (reference sequence). With V trimmed by 5 bases and J by 9 bases, 5 bases remained unmatched.